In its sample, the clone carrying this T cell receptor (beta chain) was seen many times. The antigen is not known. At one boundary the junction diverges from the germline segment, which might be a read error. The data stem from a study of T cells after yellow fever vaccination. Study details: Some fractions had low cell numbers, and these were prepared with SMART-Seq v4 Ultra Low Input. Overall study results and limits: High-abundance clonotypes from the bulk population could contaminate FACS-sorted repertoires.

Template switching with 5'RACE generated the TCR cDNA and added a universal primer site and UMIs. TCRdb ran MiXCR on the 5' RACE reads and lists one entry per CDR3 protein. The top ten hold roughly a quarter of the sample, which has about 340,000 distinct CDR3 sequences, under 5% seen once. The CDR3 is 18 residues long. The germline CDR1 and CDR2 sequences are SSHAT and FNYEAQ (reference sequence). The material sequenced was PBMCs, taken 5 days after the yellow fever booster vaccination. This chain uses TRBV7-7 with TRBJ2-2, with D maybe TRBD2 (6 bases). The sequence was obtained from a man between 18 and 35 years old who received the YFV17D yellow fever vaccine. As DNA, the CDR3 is TGTGCTAGCAGCCCCGATCGCCGGGGACTCCCACAGACCGGGGAGCTGTTTTTT. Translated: CASSPDRRGLPQTGELFF.